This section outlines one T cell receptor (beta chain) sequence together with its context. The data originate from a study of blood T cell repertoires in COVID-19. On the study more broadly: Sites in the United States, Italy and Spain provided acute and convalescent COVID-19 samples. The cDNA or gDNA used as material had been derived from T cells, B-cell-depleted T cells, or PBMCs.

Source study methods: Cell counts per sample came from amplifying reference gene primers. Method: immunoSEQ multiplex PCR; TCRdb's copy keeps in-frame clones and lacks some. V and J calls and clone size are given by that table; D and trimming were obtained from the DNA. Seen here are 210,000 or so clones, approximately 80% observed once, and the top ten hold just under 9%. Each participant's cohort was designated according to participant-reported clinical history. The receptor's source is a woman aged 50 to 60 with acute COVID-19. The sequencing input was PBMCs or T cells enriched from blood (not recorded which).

This chain's CDR3 is CASSLGRVGGETQYF. Written as DNA, the CDR3 is TGCGCCAGCAGCTTGGGGCGCGTAGGAGGGGAGACCCAGTACTTC. V usage is TRBV5-1 and J usage is TRBJ2-5, with D possibly TRBD2 on 6 matching bases. CDR1 and CDR2 (germline): SGHRS, YFSETQ. There are 15 residues in the CDR3. V lost 0 bases and J 5 bases, leaving 14 bases between the germline ends.